This T cell receptor beta chain was sequenced for a study of human thymus T cells. Notes on this clone: The antigen is not known.

Thymus was obtained from resections taken during corrective heart surgery. The CDR3 is 15 residues long. CDR1 is SGHAT, CDR2 FQNNGV, per germline. Trimming cost V 1 base and J 3 bases, with 13 bases left between them. Using immunoSEQ multiplex PCR, the repertoire was profiled, and TCRdb retains in-frame clones only, with some absent. The table includes about 78,000 clones, just over 95% detected once. Study-level points and caveats: In thymic and blood repertoires alike, V and J usage looked biased. Thymic repertoires overlap heavily among unrelated individuals, related research has reported.

Sequences were obtained from thymus tissue. The chain carries TRBV11-2 and TRBJ2-7; unclear D gene. This receptor was identified in a boy under two years old with a congenital heart defect but otherwise immunologically healthy. This CDR3 is CASSLGWCGVYEQYF. The CDR3 coding sequence is TGTGCCAGCAGCTTAGGATGGTGCGGAGTCTACGAGCAGTACTTC.